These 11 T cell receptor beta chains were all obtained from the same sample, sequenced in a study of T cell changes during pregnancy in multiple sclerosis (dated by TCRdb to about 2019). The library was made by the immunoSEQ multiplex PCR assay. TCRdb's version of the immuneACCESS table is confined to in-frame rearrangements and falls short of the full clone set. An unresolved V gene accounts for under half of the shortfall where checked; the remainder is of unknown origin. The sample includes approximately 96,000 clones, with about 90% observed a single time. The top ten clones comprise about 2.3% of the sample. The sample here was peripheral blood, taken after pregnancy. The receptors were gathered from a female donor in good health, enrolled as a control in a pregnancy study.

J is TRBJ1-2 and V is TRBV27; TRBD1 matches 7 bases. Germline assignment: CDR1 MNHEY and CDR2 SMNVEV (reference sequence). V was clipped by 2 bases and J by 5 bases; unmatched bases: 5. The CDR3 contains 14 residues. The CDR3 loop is CASSLTGQPYGYTF. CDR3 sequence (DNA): TGTGCCAGCAGTTTAACGGGACAGCCTTATGGCTACACCTTC.

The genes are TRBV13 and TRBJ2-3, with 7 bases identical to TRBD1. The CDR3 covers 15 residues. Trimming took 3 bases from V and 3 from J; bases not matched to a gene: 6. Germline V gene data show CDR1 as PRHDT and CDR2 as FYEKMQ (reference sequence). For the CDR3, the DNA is TGTGCCAGCAGCTTGACAGGGCAAGGAACAGATACGCAGTATTTT. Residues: CASSLTGQGTDTQYF.

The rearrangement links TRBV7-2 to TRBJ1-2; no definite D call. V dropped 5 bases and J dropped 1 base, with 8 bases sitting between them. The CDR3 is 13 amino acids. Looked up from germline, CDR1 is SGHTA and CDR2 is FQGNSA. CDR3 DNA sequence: TGTGCCAGCAGCCCGACACTTAACTATGGCTACACCTTC. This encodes CASSPTLNYGYTF.

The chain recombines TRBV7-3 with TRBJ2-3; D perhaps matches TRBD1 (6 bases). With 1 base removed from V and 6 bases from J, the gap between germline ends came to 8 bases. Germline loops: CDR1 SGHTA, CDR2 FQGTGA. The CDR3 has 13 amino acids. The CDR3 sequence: CASSLNRDDTQYF. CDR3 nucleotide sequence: TGTGCCAGCAGCTTAAACAGGGACGATACGCAGTATTTT.

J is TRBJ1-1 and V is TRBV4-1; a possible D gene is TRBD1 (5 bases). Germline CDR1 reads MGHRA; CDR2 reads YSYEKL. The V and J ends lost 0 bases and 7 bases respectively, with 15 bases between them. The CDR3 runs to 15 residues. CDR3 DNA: TGCGCCAGCAGCCAAGAGGAGGGACCGCGTTTTGAAGCTTTCTTT. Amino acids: CASSQEEGPRFEAFF.

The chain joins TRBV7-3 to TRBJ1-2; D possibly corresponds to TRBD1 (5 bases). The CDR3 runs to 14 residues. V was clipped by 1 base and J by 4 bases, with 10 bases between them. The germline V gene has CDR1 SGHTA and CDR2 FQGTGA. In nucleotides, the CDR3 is TGTGCCAGCAGCTTAAATTGGCAGGGCTATGGCTACACCTTC. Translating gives CASSLNWQGYGYTF. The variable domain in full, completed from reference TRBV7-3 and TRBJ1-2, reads GAGVSQTPSNKVTEKGKYVELRCDPISGHTALYWYRQSLGQGPEFLIYFQGTGAADDSGLPNDRFFAVRPEGSVSTLKIQRTERGDSAVYLCASSLNWQGYGYTFGSGTRLTVV.

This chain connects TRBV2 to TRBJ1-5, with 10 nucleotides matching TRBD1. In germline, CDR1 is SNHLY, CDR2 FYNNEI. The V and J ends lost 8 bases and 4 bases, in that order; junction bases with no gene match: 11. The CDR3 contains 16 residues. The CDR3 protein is CASGRTGGGLNQPQHF. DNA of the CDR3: TGTGCCAGCGGTAGGACAGGGGGTGGTCTGAATCAGCCCCAGCATTTT.

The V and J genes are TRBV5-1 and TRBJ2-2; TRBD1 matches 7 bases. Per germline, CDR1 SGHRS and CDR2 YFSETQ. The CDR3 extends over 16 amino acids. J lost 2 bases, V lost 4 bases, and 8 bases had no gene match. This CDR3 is CASSTSGTVNTGELFF. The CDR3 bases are TGCGCCAGCAGCACATCCGGGACAGTCAACACCGGGGAGCTGTTTTTT.

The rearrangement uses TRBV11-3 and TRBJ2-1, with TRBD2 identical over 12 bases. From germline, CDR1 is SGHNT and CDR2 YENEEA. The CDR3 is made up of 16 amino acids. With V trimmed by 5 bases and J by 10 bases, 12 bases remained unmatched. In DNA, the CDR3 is TGTGCCAGCAGCCCGCGGACTAGCGGGATATTAAGGGAGCAGTTCTTC. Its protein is CASSPRTSGILREQFF.

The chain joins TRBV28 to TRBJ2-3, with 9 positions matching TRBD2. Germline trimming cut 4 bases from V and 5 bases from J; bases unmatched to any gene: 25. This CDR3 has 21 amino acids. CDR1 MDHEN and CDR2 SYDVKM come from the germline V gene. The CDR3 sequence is CASSSTSPLAGTAGGRDTQYF. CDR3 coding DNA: TGTGCCAGCAGTTCCACCTCCCCTCTAGCGGGAACCGCCGGGGGTCGAGATACGCAGTATTTT. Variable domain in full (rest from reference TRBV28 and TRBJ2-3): DVKVTQSSRYLVKRTGEKVFLECVQDMDHENMFWYRQDPGLGLRLIYFSYDVKMKEKGDIPEGYSVSREKKERFSLILESASTNQTSMYLCASSSTSPLAGTAGGRDTQYFGPGTRLTVL.

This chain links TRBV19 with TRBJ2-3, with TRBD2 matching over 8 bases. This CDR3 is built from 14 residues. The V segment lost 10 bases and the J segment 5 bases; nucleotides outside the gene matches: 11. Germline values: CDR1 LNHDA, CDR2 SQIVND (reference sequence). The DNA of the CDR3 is TGTGCCACCTTAGAACGGGGGGGAGGAGATACGCAGTATTTT. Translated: CATLERGGGDTQYF.